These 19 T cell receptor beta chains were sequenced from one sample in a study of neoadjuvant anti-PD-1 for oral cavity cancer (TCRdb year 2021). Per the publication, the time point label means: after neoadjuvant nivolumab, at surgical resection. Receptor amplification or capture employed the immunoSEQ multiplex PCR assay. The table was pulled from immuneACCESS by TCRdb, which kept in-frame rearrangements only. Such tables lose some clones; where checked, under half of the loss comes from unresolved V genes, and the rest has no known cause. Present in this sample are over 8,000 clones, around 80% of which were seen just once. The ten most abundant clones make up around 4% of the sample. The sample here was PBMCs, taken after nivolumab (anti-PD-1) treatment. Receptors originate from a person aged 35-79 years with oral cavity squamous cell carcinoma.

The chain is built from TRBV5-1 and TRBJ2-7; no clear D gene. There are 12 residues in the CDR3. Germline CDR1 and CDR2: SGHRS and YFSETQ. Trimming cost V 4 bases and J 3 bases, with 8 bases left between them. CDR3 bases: TGCGCCAGCAGCAAAGACAACTACGAGCAGTACTTC. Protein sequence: CASSKDNYEQYF.

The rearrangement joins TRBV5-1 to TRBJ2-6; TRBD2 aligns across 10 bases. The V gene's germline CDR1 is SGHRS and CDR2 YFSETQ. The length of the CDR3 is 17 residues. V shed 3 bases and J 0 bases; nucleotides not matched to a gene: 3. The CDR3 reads CASSSGTSVSGANVLTF. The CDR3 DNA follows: TGCGCCAGCAGCTCCGGGACTAGCGTCTCTGGGGCCAACGTCCTGACTTTC.

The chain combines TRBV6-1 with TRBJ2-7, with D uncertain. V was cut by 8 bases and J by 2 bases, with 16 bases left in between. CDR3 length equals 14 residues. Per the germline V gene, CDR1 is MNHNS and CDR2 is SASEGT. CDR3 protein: CASDASISPYEQYF. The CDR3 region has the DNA TGTGCCAGCGACGCTTCCATCTCTCCCTACGAGCAGTACTTC.

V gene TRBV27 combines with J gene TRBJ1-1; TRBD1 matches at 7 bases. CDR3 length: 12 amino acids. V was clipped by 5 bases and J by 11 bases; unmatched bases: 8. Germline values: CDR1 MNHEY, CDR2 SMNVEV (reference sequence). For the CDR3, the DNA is TGTGCCAGCAGTCCCACGACAGGGAGTGCTTTCTTT. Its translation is CASSPTTGSAFF.

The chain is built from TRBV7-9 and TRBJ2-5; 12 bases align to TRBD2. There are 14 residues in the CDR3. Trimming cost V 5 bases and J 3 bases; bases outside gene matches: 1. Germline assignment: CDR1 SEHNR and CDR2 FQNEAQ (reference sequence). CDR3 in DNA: TGTGCCAGCAGCCGGACTAGCGGGGAAGAGACCCAGTACTTC. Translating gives CASSRTSGEETQYF.

CDR3: CASSFDTDTQYF. In DNA form, the CDR3 reads TGTGCCAGCAGCTTCGATACAGATACGCAGTATTTT. The chain links TRBV5-4 to TRBJ2-3, with D unclear. The V and J ends lost 2 bases and 3 bases respectively, with 4 bases between them. The CDR3 is made up of 12 amino acids. CDR1 is SGHNT and CDR2 is YYREEE in the germline V gene (reference sequence).

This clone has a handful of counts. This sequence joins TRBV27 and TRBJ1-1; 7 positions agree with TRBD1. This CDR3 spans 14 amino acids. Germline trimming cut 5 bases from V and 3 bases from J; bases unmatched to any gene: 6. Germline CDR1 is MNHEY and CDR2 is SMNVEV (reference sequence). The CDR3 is CASSEGQHYTEAFF. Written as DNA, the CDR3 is TGTGCCAGCAGTGAGGGACAGCATTACACTGAAGCTTTCTTT.

The CDR3 region has the DNA TGTGCCAGCAGTCCCCACAGGGGGACCAATGAGCAGTTCTTC. Protein sequence: CASSPHRGTNEQFF. The chain combines TRBV7-2 with TRBJ2-1; 8 nucleotides align to TRBD1. The CDR3 covers 14 residues. V was clipped by 6 bases and J by 6 bases; unmatched bases: 7. Germline CDR1 reads SGHTA; CDR2 reads FQGNSA.

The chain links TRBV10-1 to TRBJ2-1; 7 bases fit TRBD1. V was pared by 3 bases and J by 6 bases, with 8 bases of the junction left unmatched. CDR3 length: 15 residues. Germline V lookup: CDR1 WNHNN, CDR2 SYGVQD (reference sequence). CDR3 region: CASSDTGQAINEQFF. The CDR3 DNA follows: TGCGCCAGCAGTGATACAGGACAGGCTATCAATGAGCAGTTCTTC.

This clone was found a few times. The CDR3 loop is CASSLAEGGNTIYF. DNA of the CDR3: TGCGCCAGCAGCTTGGCCGAGGGTGGAAACACCATATATTTT. The chain recombines TRBV5-1 with TRBJ1-3; D gene uncertain. Trimming removed 0 bases from V and 3 bases from J, with 7 bases in between. The CDR3 sequence is 14 residues long. The germline gives CDR1 SGHRS, CDR2 YFSETQ.

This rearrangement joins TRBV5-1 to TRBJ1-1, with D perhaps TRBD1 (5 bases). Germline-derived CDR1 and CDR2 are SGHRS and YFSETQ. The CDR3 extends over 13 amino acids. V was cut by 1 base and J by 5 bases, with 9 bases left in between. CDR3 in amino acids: CASSLSQGTEAFF. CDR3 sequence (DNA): TGCGCCAGCAGCTTGTCCCAGGGTACTGAAGCTTTCTTT.

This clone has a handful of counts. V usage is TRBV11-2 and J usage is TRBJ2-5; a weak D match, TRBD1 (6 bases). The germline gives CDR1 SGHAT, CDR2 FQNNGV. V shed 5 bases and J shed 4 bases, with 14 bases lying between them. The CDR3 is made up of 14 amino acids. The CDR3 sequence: CASSPRRGLETQYF. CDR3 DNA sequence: TGTGCCAGCAGCCCTAGAAGGGGGTTAGAGACCCAGTACTTC. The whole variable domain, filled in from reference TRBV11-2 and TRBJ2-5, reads EAGVAQSPRYKIIEKRQSVAFWCNPISGHATLYWYQQILGQGPKLLIQFQNNGVVDDSQLPKDRFSAERLKGVDSTLKIQPAKLEDSAVYLCASSPRRGLETQYFGPGTRLLVL.

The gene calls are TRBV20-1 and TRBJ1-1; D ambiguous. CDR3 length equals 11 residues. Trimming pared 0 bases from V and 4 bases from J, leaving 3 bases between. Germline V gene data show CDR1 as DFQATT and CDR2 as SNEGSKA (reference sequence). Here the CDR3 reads CSAREATEAFF. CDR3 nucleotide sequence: TGCAGTGCTAGAGAAGCCACTGAAGCTTTCTTT.

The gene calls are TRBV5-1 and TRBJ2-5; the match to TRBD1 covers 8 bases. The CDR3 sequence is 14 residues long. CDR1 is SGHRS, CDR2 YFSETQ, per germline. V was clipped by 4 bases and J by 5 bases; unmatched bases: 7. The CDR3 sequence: CASSTGQGRETQYF. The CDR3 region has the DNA TGCGCCAGCAGCACCGGACAGGGTCGGGAGACCCAGTACTTC.

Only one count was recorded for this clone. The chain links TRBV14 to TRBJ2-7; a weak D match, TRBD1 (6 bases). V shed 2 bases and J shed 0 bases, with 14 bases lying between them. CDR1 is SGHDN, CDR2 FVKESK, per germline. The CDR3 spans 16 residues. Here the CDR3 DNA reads TGTGCCAGCAGCCAAAAGAGAGGCAGGGGCTCCTACGAGCAGTACTTC. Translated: CASSQKRGRGSYEQYF.

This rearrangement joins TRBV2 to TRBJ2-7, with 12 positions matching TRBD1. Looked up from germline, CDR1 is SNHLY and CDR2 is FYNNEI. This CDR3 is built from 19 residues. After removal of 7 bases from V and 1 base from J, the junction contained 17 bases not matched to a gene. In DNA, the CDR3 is TGTGCCAGCACCCTGCGAGGGACAGGGGGCGCAGGAAAGTCCTACGAGCAGTACTTC. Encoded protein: CASTLRGTGGAGKSYEQYF.

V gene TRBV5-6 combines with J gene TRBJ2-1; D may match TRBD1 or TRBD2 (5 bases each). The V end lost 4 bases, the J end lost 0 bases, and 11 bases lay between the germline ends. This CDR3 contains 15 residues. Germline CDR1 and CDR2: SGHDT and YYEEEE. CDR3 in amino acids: CASSAGARSYNEQFF. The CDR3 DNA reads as TGTGCCAGCAGCGCCGGGGCCCGCTCCTACAATGAGCAGTTCTTC.

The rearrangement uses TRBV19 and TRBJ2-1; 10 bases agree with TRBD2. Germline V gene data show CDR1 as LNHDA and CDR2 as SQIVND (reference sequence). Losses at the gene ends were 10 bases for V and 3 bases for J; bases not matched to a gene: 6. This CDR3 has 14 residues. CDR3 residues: CATQLAGSYNEQFF. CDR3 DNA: TGTGCCACCCAACTAGCGGGAAGCTACAATGAGCAGTTCTTC. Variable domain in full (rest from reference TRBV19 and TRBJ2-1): DGGITQSPKYLFRKEGQNVTLSCEQNLNHDAMYWYRQDPGQGLRLIYYSQIVNDFQKGDIAEGYSVSREKKESFPLTVTSAQKNPTAFYLCATQLAGSYNEQFFGPGTRLTVL.

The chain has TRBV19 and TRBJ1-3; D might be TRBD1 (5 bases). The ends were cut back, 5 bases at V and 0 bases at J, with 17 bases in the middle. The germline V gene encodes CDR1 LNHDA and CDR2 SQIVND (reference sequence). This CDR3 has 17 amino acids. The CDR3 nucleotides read TGTGCCAGTAGTTTTAGCGACAGACTCGTCTCTGGAAACACCATATATTTT. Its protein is CASSFSDRLVSGNTIYF.